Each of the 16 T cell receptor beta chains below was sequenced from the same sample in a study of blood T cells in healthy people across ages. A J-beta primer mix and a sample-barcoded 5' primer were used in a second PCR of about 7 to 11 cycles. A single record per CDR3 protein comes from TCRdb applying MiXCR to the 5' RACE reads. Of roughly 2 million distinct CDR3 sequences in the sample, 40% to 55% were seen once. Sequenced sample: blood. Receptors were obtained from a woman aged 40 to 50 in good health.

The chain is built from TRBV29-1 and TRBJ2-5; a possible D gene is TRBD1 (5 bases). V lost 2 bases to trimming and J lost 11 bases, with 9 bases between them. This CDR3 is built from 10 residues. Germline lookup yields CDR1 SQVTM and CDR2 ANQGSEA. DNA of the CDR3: TGCAGCGTTGAAACAGGACGTCAGTACTTC. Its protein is CSVETGRQYF.

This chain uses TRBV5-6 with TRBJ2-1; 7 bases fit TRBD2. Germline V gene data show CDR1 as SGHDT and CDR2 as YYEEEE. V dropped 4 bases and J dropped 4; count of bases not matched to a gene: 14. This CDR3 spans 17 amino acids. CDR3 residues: CASSPVRAGESYNEQFF. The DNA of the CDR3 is TGTGCCAGCAGCCCCGTCCGGGCGGGAGAGAGTTACAATGAGCAGTTCTTC.

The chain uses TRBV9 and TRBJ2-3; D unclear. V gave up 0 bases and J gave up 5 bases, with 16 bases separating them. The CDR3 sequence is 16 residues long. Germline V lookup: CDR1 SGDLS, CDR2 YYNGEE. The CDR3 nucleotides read TGTGCCAGCAGCGTAGCTAGGTCGGCGCGGCAAGATACGCAGTATTTT. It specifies CASSVARSARQDTQYF.

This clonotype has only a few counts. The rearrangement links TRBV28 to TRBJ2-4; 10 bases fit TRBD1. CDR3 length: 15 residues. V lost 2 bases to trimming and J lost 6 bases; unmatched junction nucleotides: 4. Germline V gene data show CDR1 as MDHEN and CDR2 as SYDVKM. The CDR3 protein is CASSLGGTGANIQYF. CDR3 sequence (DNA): TGTGCCAGCAGTTTAGGGGGGACAGGGGCAAACATTCAGTACTTC.

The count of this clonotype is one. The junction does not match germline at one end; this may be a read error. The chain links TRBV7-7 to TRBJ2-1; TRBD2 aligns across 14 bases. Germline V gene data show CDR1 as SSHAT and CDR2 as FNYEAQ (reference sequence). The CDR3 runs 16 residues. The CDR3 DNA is TGTGCTAGCAGCTTAAGACTAGCGGGGGGGTCAAATGAGCAGTTCTTC. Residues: CASSLRLAGGSNEQFF.

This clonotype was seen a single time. DNA of the CDR3: TGTGCCAGCAGCTTAGTGAGGGGGCAGCACTATGGCTACACCTTC. Translated, it gives CASSLVRGQHYGYTF. The chain has TRBV7-9 and TRBJ1-2; TRBD1 matches at 7 bases. There are 15 residues in the CDR3. CDR1 is SEHNR and CDR2 is FQNEAQ in the germline V gene (reference sequence). Trimming at V came to 1 base and at J to 3 bases, leaving 5 bases not matched to a gene.

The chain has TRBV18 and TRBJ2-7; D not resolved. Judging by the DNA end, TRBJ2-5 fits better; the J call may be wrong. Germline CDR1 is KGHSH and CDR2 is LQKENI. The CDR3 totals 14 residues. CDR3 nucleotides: TGTGCCAGCTCACCACGAGCCATTTGGGAGACCCAGTACTTC. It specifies CASSPRAIWETQYF.

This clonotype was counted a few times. CDR3 bases: TGTGCCAGCAGTTTCGCTTCCGGGGTGGGGGGCGGAGATACGCAGTATTTT. It translates to CASSFASGVGGGDTQYF. The chain links TRBV28 to TRBJ2-3; D might be TRBD1 or TRBD2, each matching 6 bases. V gave up 3 bases and J gave up 5 bases, with 21 bases separating them. The CDR3 has 17 amino acids. Germline V gene data show CDR1 as MDHEN and CDR2 as SYDVKM.

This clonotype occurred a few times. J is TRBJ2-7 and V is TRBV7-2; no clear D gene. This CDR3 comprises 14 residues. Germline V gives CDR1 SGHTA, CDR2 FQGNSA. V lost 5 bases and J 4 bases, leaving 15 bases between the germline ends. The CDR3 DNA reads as TGTGCCAGCAGCCGACCCAGTTTGGCTTACGAGCAGTACTTC. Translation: CASSRPSLAYEQYF.

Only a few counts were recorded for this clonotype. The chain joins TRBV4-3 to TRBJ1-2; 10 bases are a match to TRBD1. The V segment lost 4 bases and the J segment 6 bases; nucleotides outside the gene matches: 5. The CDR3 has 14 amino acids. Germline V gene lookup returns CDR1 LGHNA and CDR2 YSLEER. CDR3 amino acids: CASSRGQGFDGYTF. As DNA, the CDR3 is TGCGCCAGCAGCCGGGGACAGGGGTTCGATGGCTACACCTTC.

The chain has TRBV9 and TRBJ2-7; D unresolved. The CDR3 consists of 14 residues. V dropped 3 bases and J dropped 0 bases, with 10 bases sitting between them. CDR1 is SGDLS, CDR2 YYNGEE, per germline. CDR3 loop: CASSERSYSYEQYF. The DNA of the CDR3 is TGTGCCAGCAGCGAGAGGTCCTACTCCTACGAGCAGTACTTC.

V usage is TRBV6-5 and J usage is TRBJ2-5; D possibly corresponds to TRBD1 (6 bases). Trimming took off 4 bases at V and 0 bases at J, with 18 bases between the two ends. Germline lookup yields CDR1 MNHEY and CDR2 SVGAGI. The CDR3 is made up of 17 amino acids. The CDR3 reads CASSSARGSPYQETQYF. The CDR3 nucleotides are TGTGCCAGCAGTTCCGCGAGGGGGAGCCCGTACCAAGAGACCCAGTACTTC.

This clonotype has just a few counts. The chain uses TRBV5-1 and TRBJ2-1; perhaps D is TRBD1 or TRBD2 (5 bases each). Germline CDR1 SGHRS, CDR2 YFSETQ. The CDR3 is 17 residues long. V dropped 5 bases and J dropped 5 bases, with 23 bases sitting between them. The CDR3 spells CASSSSDRDLLDNEQFF. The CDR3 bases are TGCGCCAGCAGTTCAAGTGACCGGGACCTACTGGACAATGAGCAGTTCTTC.

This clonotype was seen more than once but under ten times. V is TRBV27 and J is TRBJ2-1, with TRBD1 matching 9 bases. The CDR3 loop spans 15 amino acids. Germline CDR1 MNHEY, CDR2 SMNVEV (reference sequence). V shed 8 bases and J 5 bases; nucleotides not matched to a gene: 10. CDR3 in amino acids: CASFGSGTGHNEQFF. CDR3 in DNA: TGTGCCAGCTTTGGATCTGGGACAGGGCACAATGAGCAGTTCTTC.

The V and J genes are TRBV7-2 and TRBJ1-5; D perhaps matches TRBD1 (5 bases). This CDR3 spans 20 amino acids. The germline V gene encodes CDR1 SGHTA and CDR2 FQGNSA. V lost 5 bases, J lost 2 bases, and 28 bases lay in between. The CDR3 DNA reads TGTGCCAGCAGCGAATCCCGGTGGGGCTCCACGGGGCGCGGCAATCAGCCCCAGCATTTT. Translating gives CASSESRWGSTGRGNQPQHF.

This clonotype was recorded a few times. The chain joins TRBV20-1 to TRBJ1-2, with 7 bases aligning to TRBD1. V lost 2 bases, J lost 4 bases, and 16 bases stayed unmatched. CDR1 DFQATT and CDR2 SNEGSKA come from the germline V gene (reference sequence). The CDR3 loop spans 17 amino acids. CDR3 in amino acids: CSARKLPGGIFSYGYTF. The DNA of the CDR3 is TGCAGTGCTAGAAAACTCCCAGGGGGGATCTTCTCCTATGGCTACACCTTC.